There are a few counts of the clone carrying this TCR beta chain. Germline CDR1 reads DFQATT; CDR2 reads SNEGSKA (reference sequence). V lost 3 bases, J lost 0 bases, and 16 bases lay in between. The CDR3 consists of 16 residues. The sample comes from a study of T-cell memory formation after mild COVID-19. Study-level background: TCR clusters were mostly donor specific.

Constant-segment primers and 5'RACE yielded cDNA libraries for TCR alpha and TCR beta, each carrying sample barcodes and UMIs. MiXCR, applied by TCRdb to the 5' RACE reads, yields one record per CDR3 protein. The sample consists of a few hundred thousand distinct CDR3 sequences, approximately 9% of them appearing once. Sequencing was performed on PBMCs or a T cell subset sorted from them (not recorded which). This sequence was found in a man between 18 and 35 years old who had mild COVID-19 (a few samples of this study predate the infection). Cell type and time point are not known. The rearrangement uses TRBV20-1 and TRBJ2-3; D ambiguous. The CDR3: CSASRPAAESTDTQYF. In DNA form, the CDR3 reads TGCAGTGCTAGCCGCCCTGCGGCAGAGAGCACAGATACGCAGTATTTT.